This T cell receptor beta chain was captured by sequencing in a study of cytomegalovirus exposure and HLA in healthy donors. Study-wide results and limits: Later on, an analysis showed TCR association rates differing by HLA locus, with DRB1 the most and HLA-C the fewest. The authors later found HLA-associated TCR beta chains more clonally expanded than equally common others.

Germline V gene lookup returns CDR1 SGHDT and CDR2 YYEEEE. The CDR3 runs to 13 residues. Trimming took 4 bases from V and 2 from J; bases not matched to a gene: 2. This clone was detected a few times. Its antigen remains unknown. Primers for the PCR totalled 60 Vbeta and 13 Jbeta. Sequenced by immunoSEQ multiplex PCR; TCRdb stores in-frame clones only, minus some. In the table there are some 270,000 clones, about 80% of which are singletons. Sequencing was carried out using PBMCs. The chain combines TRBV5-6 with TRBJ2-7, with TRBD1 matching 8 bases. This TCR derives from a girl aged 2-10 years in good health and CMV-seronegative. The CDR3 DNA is TGTGCCAGCAGCAGCAGGGGGCCCTACGAGCAGTACTTC. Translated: CASSSRGPYEQYF. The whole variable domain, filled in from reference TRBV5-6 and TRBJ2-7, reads DAGVTQSPTHLIKTRGQQVTLRCSPKSGHDTVSWYQQALGQGPQFIFQYYEEEERQRGNFPDRFSGHQFPNYSSELNVNALLLGDSALYLCASSSRGPYEQYFGPGTRLTVT.